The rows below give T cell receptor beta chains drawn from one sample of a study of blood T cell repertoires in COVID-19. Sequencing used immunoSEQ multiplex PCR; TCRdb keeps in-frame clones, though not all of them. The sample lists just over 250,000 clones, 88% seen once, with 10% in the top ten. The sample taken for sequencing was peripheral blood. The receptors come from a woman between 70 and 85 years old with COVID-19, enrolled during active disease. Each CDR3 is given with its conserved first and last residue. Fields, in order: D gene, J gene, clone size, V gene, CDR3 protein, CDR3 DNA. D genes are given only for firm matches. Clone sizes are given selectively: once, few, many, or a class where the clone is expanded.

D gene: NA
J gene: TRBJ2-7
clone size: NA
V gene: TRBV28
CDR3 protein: CASSFQGWNYEQYF
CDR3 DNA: TGTGCCAGCAGTTTTCAGGGGTGGAACTACGAGCAGTACTTC

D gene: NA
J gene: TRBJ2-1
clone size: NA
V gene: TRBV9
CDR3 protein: CARWRRAQGNEQFF
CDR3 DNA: TGTGCCAGGTGGCGGAGGGCGCAAGGCAATGAGCAGTTCTTC

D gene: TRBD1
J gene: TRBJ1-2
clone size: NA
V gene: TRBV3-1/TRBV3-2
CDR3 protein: CASSYMTGGVLDYGYTF
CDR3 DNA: TGTGCCAGCAGCTATATGACAGGGGGCGTACTCGACTATGGCTACACCTTC

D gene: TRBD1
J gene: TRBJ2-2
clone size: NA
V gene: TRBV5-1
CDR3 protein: CASDRGDTGELFF
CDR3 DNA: TGCGCCAGTGACAGGGGAGACACCGGGGAGCTGTTTTTT

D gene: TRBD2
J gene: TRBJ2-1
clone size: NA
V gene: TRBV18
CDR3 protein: CASSLGLAGGNEQFF
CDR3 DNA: TGTGCCAGCTCACTTGGACTAGCGGGAGGCAATGAGCAGTTCTTC

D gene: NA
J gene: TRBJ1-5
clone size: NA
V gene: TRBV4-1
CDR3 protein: CATGENQPQHF
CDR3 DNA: TGCGCCACGGGGGAGAATCAGCCCCAGCATTTT

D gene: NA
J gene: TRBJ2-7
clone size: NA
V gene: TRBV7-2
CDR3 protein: CASSLVGRGEYEQYF
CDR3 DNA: TGTGCCAGCAGCTTGGTTGGCAGGGGGGAATACGAGCAGTACTTC

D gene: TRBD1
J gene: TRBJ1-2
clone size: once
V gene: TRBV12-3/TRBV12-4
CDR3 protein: CASTTDRDGYTF
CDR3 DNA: TGTGCCAGCACCACGGACAGGGACGGCTACACCTTC

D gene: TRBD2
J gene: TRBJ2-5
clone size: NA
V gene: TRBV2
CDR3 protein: CASSTSGVRGKTQYF
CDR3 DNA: TGTGCCAGCAGTACCAGCGGGGTTAGAGGGAAGACCCAGTACTTC

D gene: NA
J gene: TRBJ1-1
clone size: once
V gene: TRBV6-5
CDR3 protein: CASRLTVNTEAFF
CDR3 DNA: TGTGCCAGCAGGCTGACAGTGAACACTGAAGCTTTCTTT

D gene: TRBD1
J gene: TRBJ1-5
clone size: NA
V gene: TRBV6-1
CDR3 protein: CASSEARGINQPQHF
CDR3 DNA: TGTGCCAGCAGTGAGGCCAGGGGGATCAATCAGCCCCAGCATTTT

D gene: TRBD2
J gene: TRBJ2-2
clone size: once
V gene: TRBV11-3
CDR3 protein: CASSPPRGSGSVAGELFF
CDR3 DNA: TGTGCCAGCAGCCCCCCCCGGGGTAGCGGGAGTGTAGCCGGGGAGCTGTTTTTT

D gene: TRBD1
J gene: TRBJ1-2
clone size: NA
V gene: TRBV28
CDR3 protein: CASLSRGQEGYTF
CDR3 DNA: TGTGCCAGCCTCTCAAGGGGGCAAGAAGGCTACACCTTC

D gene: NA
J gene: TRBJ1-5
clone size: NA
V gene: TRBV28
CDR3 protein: CASKPPGIGQPQHF
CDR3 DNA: TGTGCCAGCAAACCCCCGGGAATCGGTCAGCCCCAGCATTTT

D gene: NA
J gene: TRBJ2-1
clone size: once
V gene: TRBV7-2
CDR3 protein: CARKGTRYNEQFF
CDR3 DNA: TGTGCCAGGAAAGGGACAAGGTACAATGAGCAGTTCTTC

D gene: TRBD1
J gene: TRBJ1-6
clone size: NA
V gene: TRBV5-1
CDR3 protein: CASSEGTGDNSPLHF
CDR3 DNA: TGCGCCAGCAGCGAGGGGACAGGCGATAATTCACCCCTCCACTTT

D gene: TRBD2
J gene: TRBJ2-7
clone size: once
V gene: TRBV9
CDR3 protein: CASSRGTSGYEQYF
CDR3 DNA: TGTGCCAGCAGCCGTGGTACTAGCGGCTACGAGCAGTACTTC

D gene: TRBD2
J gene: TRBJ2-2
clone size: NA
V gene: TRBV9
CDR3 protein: CASTRAGDAGELFF
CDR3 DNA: TGTGCCAGCACGAGGGCGGGAGATGCCGGGGAGCTGTTTTTT

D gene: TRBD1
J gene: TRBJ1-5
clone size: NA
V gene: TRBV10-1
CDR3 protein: CASSGDRDRGINQPQHF
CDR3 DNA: TGCGCCAGCAGCGGGGACCGGGACAGGGGAATCAATCAGCCCCAGCATTTT

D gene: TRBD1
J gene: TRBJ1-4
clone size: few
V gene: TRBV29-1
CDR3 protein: CSTRTGTNEKLFF
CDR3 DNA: TGCAGCACTCGGACAGGAACTAATGAAAAACTGTTTTTT

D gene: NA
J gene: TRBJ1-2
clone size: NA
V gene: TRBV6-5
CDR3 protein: CATARGAGYTF
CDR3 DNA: TGTGCCACCGCACGCGGGGCCGGCTACACCTTC

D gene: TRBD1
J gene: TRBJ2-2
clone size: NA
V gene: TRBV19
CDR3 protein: CASSLGQSHTGELFF
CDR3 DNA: TGTGCCAGTAGCCTGGGACAGTCGCACACCGGGGAGCTGTTTTTT

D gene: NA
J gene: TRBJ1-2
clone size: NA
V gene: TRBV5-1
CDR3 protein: CASSLTGSTKFYTF
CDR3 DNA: TGCGCCAGCAGCTTAACAGGGAGCACGAAATTCTACACCTTC

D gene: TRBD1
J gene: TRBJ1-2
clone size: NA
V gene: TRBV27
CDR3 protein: CASSSDRGSYGYTF
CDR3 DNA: TGTGCCAGCAGTTCCGACAGGGGATCCTATGGCTACACCTTC

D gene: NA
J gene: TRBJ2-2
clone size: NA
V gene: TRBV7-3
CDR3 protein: CASSIPTGGANTGELFF
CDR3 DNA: TGTGCCAGCAGCATCCCGACTGGCGGAGCGAACACCGGGGAGCTGTTTTTT

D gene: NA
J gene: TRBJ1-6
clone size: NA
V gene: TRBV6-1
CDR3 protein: CASSEGVVSPLHF
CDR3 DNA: TGTGCCAGCAGTGAAGGAGTGGTCTCACCCCTCCACTTT

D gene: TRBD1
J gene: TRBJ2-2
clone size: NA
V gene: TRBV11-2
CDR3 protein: CASSLTGGAFTGELFF
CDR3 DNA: TGTGCCAGCAGCTTGACAGGGGGCGCTTTCACCGGGGAGCTGTTTTTT

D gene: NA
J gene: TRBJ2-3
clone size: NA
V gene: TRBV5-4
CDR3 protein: CASSPQLGGAGLTDTQYF
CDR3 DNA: TGTGCCAGCAGCCCCCAATTGGGTGGAGCGGGCCTCACAGATACGCAGTATTTT

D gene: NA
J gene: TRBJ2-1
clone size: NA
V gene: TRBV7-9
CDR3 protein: CASSPAAGQRFNEQFF
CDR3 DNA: TGTGCCAGCAGCCCAGCCGCCGGACAGCGCTTCAATGAGCAGTTCTTC

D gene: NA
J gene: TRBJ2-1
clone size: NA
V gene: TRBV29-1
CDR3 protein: CSVEVVALYNEQFF
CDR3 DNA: TGCAGCGTTGAAGTCGTTGCGTTATACAATGAGCAGTTCTTC

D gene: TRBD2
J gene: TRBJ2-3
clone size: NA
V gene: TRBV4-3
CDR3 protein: CASSQRSGRADDTQYF
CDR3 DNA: TGCGCCAGCAGCCAAAGAAGCGGGAGGGCCGACGATACGCAGTATTTT

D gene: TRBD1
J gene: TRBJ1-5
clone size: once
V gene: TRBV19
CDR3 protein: CASKTRGRGQPQHF
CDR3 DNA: TGTGCCAGTAAAACCAGGGGGCGGGGTCAGCCCCAGCATTTT

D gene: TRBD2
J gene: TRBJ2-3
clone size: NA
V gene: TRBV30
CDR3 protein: CAWATSGRGGDTQYF
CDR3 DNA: TGTGCCTGGGCGACTAGCGGGAGAGGCGGGGATACGCAGTATTTT

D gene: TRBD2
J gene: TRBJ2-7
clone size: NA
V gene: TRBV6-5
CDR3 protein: CASSYSSGSSYEQYF
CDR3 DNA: TGTGCCAGCAGTTATTCTAGCGGGAGCTCCTACGAGCAGTACTTC

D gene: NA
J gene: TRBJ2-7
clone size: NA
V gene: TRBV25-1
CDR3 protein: CASRSTGSYEQYF
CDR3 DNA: TGTGCCAGCAGATCGACAGGTTCCTACGAGCAGTACTTC

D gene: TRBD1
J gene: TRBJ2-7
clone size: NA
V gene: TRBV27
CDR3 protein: CASRLHPRGHYEQYF
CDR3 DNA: TGTGCCAGCAGGCTTCACCCCAGGGGGCATTACGAGCAGTACTTC

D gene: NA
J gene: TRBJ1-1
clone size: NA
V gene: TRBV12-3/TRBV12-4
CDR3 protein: CASRRGSTEAFF
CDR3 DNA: TGTGCCAGCAGAAGGGGAAGCACTGAAGCTTTCTTT

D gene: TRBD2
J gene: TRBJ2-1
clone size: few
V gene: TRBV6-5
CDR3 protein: CASSYGGVYNEQFF
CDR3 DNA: TGTGCCAGCAGTTACGGGGGGGTCTACAATGAGCAGTTCTTC

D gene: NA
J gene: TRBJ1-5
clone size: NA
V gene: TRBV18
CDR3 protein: CASSPGLGGVGNQPQHF
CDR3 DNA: TGTGCCAGCTCACCAGGCCTCGGGGGGGTCGGAAATCAGCCCCAGCATTTT

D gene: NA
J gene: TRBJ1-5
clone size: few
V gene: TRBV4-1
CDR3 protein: CASSQEAGRHNQPQHF
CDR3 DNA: TGCGCCAGCAGCCAAGAAGCGGGACGGCACAATCAGCCCCAGCATTTT

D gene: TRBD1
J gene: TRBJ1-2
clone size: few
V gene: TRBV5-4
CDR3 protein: CASSSPGQGARGYTF
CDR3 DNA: TGTGCCAGCAGCTCGCCGGGACAGGGGGCGCGTGGCTACACCTTC

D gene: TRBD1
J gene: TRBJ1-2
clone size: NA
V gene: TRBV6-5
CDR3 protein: CASRPGQGFWYGYTF
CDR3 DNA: TGTGCCAGCAGGCCGGGACAGGGTTTTTGGTATGGCTACACCTTC